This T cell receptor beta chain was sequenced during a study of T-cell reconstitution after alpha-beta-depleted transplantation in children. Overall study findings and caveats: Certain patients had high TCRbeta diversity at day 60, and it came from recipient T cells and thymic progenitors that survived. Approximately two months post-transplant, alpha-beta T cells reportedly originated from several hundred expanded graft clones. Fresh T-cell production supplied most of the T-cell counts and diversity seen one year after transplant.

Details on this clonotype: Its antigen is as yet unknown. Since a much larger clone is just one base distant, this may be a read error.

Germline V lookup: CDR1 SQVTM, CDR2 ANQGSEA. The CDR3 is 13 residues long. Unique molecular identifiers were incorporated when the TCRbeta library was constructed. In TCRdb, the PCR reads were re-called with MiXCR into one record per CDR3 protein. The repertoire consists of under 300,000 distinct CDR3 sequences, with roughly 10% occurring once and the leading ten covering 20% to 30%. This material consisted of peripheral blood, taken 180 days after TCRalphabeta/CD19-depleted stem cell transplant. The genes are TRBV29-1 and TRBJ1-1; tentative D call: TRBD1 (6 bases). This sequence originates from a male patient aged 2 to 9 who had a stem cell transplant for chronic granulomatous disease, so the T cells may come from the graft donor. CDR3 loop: CSVKGVEVSEASF. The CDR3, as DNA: TGCAGCGTTAAGGGGGTTGAAGTTTCTGAAGCTTCCTTT.